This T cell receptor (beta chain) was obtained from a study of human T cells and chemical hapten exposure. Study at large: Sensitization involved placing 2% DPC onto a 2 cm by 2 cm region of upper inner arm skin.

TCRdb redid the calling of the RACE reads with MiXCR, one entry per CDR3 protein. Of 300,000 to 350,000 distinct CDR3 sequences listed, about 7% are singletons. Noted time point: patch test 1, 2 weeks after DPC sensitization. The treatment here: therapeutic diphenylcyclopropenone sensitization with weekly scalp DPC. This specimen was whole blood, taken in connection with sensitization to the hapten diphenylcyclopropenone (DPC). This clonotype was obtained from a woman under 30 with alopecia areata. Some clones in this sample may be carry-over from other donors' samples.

The CDR3: CATSRDFGGSKGAFF. The CDR3 coding sequence is TGTGCCACCAGCAGAGATTTCGGGGGGTCGAAAGGAGCTTTCTTT. J is TRBJ1-1 and V is TRBV15; perhaps TRBD1 as D (5 bases). The CDR3 is 15 amino acids. Germline assignment: CDR1 LNHNV and CDR2 YYDKDF (reference sequence). V was pared by 0 bases and J by 10 bases, with 18 bases between.